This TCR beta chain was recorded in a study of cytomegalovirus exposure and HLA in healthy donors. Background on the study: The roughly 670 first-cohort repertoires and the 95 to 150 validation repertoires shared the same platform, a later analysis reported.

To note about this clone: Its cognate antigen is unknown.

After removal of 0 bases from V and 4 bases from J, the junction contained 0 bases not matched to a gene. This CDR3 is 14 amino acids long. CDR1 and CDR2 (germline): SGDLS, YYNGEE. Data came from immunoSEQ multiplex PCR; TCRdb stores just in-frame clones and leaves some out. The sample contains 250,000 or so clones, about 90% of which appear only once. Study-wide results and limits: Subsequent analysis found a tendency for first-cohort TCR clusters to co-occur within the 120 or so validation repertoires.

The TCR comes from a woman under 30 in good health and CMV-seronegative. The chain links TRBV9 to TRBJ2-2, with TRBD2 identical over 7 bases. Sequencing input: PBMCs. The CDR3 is CASSVGGGTGELFF. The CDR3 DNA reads TGTGCCAGCAGCGTAGGGGGGGGCACCGGGGAGCTGTTTTTT. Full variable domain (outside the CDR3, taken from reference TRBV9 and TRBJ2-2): DSGVTQTPKHLITATGQRVTLRCSPRSGDLSVYWYQQSLDQGLQFLIQYYNGEERAKGNILERFSAQQFPDLHSELNLSSLELGDSALYFCASSVGGGTGELFFGEGSRLTVL.